What follows are 27 T cell receptor beta chains derived from one specimen sequenced in a study of T cell responses to AZD1222 COVID-19 vaccine. The method was immunoSEQ multiplex PCR; TCRdb's version includes in-frame clones alone and lacks a portion of them. The table lists under 150,000 clones, 80% to 95% of them singletons, with 0.85% to 1.2% in the top ten. The sample was peripheral blood, taken 28 days after the second AZD1222 dose. The receptors come from an adult who received the AZD1222 COVID-19 vaccine.

The chain recombines TRBV7-2 with TRBJ2-1; unclear D gene. The germline gives CDR1 SGHTA, CDR2 FQGNSA. This CDR3 contains 14 residues. Trimming removed 5 bases at V and 7 bases at J, with 15 bases between. CDR3 DNA sequence: TGTGCCAGCAGCCCCTCCGCGTTTATAAATGAGCAGTTCTTC. Translated: CASSPSAFINEQFF.

The chain recombines TRBV4-2 with TRBJ2-3; 9 nucleotides agree with TRBD2. The germline V gene encodes CDR1 LGHNA and CDR2 YNFKEQ. The CDR3 has 16 amino acids. With V trimmed by 0 bases and J by 7 bases, 8 bases remained unmatched. The CDR3 loop is CASSQDPSGGSNTQYF. In DNA, the CDR3 is TGTGCCAGCAGCCAAGATCCGAGCGGGGGGTCCAATACGCAGTATTTT.

The J gene is TRBJ1-6, the V gene TRBV4-3, with 8 bases fitting TRBD1. With V trimmed by 0 bases and J by 8 bases, 3 bases remained unmatched. The CDR3 has 15 residues. The germline gives CDR1 LGHNA, CDR2 YSLEER. CDR3 amino acids: CASSQEDREYSPLHF. The CDR3 region has the DNA TGCGCCAGCAGCCAAGAGGACAGGGAGTATTCACCCCTCCACTTT.

This chain joins TRBV6-1 and TRBJ2-5; unclear D gene. Germline-derived CDR1 and CDR2 are MNHNS and SASEGT. Between the trimmed V and J ends, which lost 3 bases and 4 bases, there was a span of 9 bases. The CDR3 loop spans 13 amino acids. As DNA, the CDR3 is TGTGCCAGCAGTGACAGCAGGCCAGAGACCCAGTACTTC. Its translation is CASSDSRPETQYF.

The chain employs TRBV7-2 and TRBJ2-2, with 7 bases that match TRBD2. Trimming at V came to 2 bases and at J to 6 bases, leaving 12 bases not matched to a gene. There are 17 residues in the CDR3. The V gene's germline CDR1 is SGHTA and CDR2 FQGNSA. CDR3: CASSLPTLVGGAGELFF. The CDR3 DNA follows: TGTGCCAGCAGCTTACCCACCTTAGTGGGGGGGGCCGGGGAGCTGTTTTTT.

The gene calls are TRBV13 and TRBJ1-6; D might be TRBD1 (5 bases). There are 16 residues in the CDR3. Germline lookup yields CDR1 PRHDT and CDR2 FYEKMQ (reference sequence). V lost 0 bases and J lost 6, with 12 bases in between. DNA of the CDR3: TGTGCCAGCAGCTTAGGCTTGGGACTCGGTAATTCACCCCTCCACTTT. This sequence encodes CASSLGLGLGNSPLHF.

Comments on this clone: One end of the junction varies from germline; a read error may be responsible. The CDR3 spells CASSRGGDIAEAQYF. CDR3 DNA: TGTGCCAGCTCACGCGGAGGGGACATAGCAGAGGCCCAGTACTTC. This rearrangement joins TRBV18 to TRBJ2-5; D may be TRBD1 or TRBD2 (6 bases each). The CDR3 totals 15 residues. Germline V lookup: CDR1 KGHSH, CDR2 LQKENI.

V and J are TRBV19 and TRBJ1-1; D remains unclear. Germline CDR1 and CDR2: LNHDA and SQIVND (reference sequence). V was trimmed by 5 bases and J by 1 base, leaving 14 bases between them. The CDR3 totals 15 residues. The DNA of the CDR3 is TGTGCCAGTAGTCAAGGGCGGGCGTGGAACACTGAAGCTTTCTTT. Amino acid sequence: CASSQGRAWNTEAFF.

The V gene is TRBV6-5, the J gene TRBJ2-5; D unresolved. V lost 6 bases and J lost 5, with 16 bases in between. The CDR3 is made up of 14 amino acids. In germline, CDR1 is MNHEY, CDR2 SVGAGI. This CDR3 is CASSPTLSRETQYF. The CDR3 bases are TGTGCCAGCAGCCCGACGCTTTCGAGGGAGACCCAGTACTTC.

The chain is built from TRBV18 and TRBJ2-1; the match to TRBD1 covers 9 bases. Unmatched junction bases numbered 0, after V lost 0 bases and J lost 6 bases. The CDR3 has 14 amino acids. CDR1 is KGHSH, CDR2 LQKENI, per germline. The CDR3 loop is CASSPPTGGNEQFF. In DNA, the CDR3 is TGTGCCAGCTCACCACCGACAGGGGGCAATGAGCAGTTCTTC.

This clone was observed a few times. CDR3 in amino acids: CASSQLQGAGANVLTF. CDR3 DNA: TGCGCCAGCAGCCAACTACAGGGGGCTGGGGCCAACGTCCTGACTTTC. The V call is TRBV4-3, the J call TRBJ2-6; 8 bases fit TRBD1. Germline V gene data show CDR1 as LGHNA and CDR2 as YSLEER. The V and J ends lost 2 bases and 2 bases, in that order; junction bases with no gene match: 2. The CDR3 totals 16 residues.

V usage is TRBV3-1 (or the pseudogene TRBV3-2) and J usage is TRBJ1-2; unclear D gene. The V and J ends lost 0 bases and 4 bases respectively, with 9 bases between them. There are 14 residues in the CDR3. The germline CDR1 and CDR2 sequences are LGHDT and YNNKEL (reference sequence). This CDR3 is CASSQDAGSYGYTF. Written as DNA, the CDR3 is TGTGCCAGCAGCCAAGACGCGGGGTCCTATGGCTACACCTTC.

The J gene is TRBJ2-1, the V gene TRBV6-5; D is perhaps TRBD2 (7 bases). Germline V gene sequence: CDR1 MNHEY, CDR2 SVGAGI. The CDR3 loop spans 15 amino acids. V was cut by 6 bases and J by 3 bases, with 15 bases left in between. CDR3 coding DNA: TGTGCCAGCAGGGACCGGAGGGGGGGCTACAATGAGCAGTTCTTC. The encoded protein is CASRDRRGGYNEQFF.

This clone turned up a few times. This sequence joins TRBV19 and TRBJ2-2; the D is unclear. There are 13 residues in the CDR3. CDR1 is LNHDA, CDR2 SQIVND, per germline (reference sequence). Trimming pared 8 bases from V and 12 bases from J, leaving 19 bases between. CDR3 DNA: TGTGCCAGTTCGGATATCACCGGTCAGAAGCTGTTTTTT. Amino acid sequence: CASSDITGQKLFF.

The count of this clone is one. The chain carries TRBV5-1 and TRBJ2-7, with TRBD1 matching over 10 bases. The CDR3 covers 13 residues. The junction had 5 bases not matched to a gene; V was cut back by 4 bases and J by 7 bases. Germline-derived CDR1 and CDR2 are SGHRS and YFSETQ. CDR3 amino acids: CASSRDRGNEQYF. For the CDR3, the DNA is TGCGCCAGCAGCAGGGACAGGGGTAATGAGCAGTACTTC.

This clone came up once. The chain combines TRBV24-1 with TRBJ2-3, with 8 bases that match TRBD2. J was trimmed by 3 bases and V by 9 bases; bases with no gene match: 10. The CDR3 totals 15 residues. The germline V gene has CDR1 KGHDR and CDR2 SFDVKD. CDR3 loop: CATGEAGRGTDTQYF. CDR3 nucleotides: TGTGCCACCGGCGAGGCCGGGAGGGGGACAGATACGCAGTATTTT.

This chain joins TRBV5-1 and TRBJ2-1; 10 nucleotides align to TRBD2. The ends lost 0 bases at V and 10 bases at J; junction bases unmatched: 7. The germline CDR1 and CDR2 sequences are SGHRS and YFSETQ. The CDR3 extends over 15 amino acids. CDR3: CASSLGLAGVQEQFF. The CDR3 DNA reads as TGCGCCAGCAGCTTGGGCCTAGCGGGAGTACAGGAGCAGTTCTTC.

This clone appeared once. The V gene is TRBV21-1, the J gene TRBJ1-1. TRBV21-1 is listed as a pseudogene. The CDR3 is 15 residues long. CDR3 in DNA: TGTGCCAGCAGCAAAGAGGAGGCCGTGGGCACTGAAGCTTTCTTT. Protein sequence: CASSKEEAVGTEAFF.

This clone was counted between two and nine times. CDR3 sequence (DNA): TGCGCCAGCAGCCCACTGTCAGGGACCAACACTGAAGCTTTCTTT. This translates into CASSPLSGTNTEAFF. The chain couples TRBV5-1 to TRBJ1-1, with D maybe TRBD1 (5 bases). The CDR3 is 15 residues long. V lost 4 bases, J lost 2 bases, and 15 bases lay in between. Germline CDR1 and CDR2: SGHRS and YFSETQ.

The chain recombines TRBV27 with TRBJ2-5, with D tentatively TRBD1 (6 bases). V dropped 3 bases and J dropped 7 bases, with 18 bases sitting between them. Germline CDR1 is MNHEY and CDR2 is SMNVEV (reference sequence). This CDR3 has 15 residues. The CDR3 coding sequence is TGTGCCAGCAGTTTTTCCGGGCCCCGAGGGGGGACCCAGTACTTC. It encodes CASSFSGPRGGTQYF.

The chain combines TRBV3-1 (or the pseudogene TRBV3-2) with TRBJ2-5, with 10 bases that match TRBD2. V lost 4 bases and J lost 5; bases outside the gene matches: 7. CDR1 is LGHDT and CDR2 is YNNKEL in the germline V gene (reference sequence). This CDR3 spans 15 amino acids. The CDR3 sequence: CASSRQSGGVETQYF. As DNA, the CDR3 is TGTGCCAGCAGCCGGCAAAGCGGGGGGGTGGAGACCCAGTACTTC.

The chain joins TRBV30 to TRBJ1-6, with TRBD1 matching 7 bases. Losses at the gene ends were 3 bases for V and 8 bases for J; bases not matched to a gene: 7. From germline, CDR1 is GTSNPN and CDR2 SVGIG (reference sequence). This CDR3 is 14 amino acids long. The CDR3 DNA reads as TGTGCCTGGAGCGCCGGGACAGCCGATTCACCCCTCCACTTT. This codes for CAWSAGTADSPLHF.

The V call is TRBV28, the J call TRBJ2-1; 7 bases map to TRBD1. The germline V gene encodes CDR1 MDHEN and CDR2 SYDVKM. This CDR3 is built from 14 residues. The ends lost 3 bases at V and 4 bases at J; junction bases unmatched: 3. For the CDR3, the DNA is TGTGCCAGCAGTTTGGGACAGAATTACAATGAGCAGTTCTTC. It is translated as CASSLGQNYNEQFF.

V gene TRBV27 combines with J gene TRBJ2-7; D uncertain. Germline CDR1 is MNHEY and CDR2 is SMNVEV (reference sequence). With 6 bases removed from V and 0 bases from J, the gap between germline ends came to 6 bases. This CDR3 contains 12 residues. The DNA of the CDR3 is TGTGCCAGCAGGGGTAGCTCCTACGAGCAGTACTTC. Its translation: CASRGSSYEQYF.

The gene calls are TRBV5-1 and TRBJ2-6; possible D gene TRBD2, 6 bases. V lost 0 bases to trimming and J lost 4 bases, with 11 bases between them. The CDR3 totals 16 residues. Germline CDR1 reads SGHRS; CDR2 reads YFSETQ. CDR3 sequence (DNA): TGCGCCAGCAGCTTGGCTGGGGGGAGCGGGGCCAACGTCCTGACTTTC. This sequence encodes CASSLAGGSGANVLTF. Full variable domain (outside the CDR3, taken from reference TRBV5-1 and TRBJ2-6): KAGVTQTPRYLIKTRGQQVTLSCSPISGHRSVSWYQQTPGQGLQFLFEYFSETQRNKGNFPGRFSGRQFSNSRSEMNVSTLELGDSALYLCASSLAGGSGANVLTFGAGSRLTVL.

This rearrangement joins TRBV29-1 to TRBJ2-3; D is ambiguous. The V and J ends lost 3 bases and 1 base respectively, with 11 bases between them. Per germline, CDR1 SQVTM and CDR2 ANQGSEA. This CDR3 region has 14 residues. The CDR3 reads CSVESGIRTDTQYF. The CDR3 DNA follows: TGCAGCGTTGAGTCCGGTATACGCACAGATACGCAGTATTTT.

V is TRBV5-1 and J is TRBJ2-7; D might be TRBD1 (6 bases). CDR3 length: 15 amino acids. V lost 4 bases, J lost 3 bases, and 17 bases lay in between. Germline loops: CDR1 SGHRS, CDR2 YFSETQ. The CDR3 nucleotides read TGCGCCAGCAGCCCCGACCCGACAGGCGGCTACGAGCAGTACTTC. Translating it yields CASSPDPTGGYEQYF.